This T cell receptor beta chain originates from a study of technical replicates of blood from several donors. Repertoires were generated with immunoSEQ multiplex PCR, while TCRdb's copy carries only in-frame clones and drops some. The data show around 90,000 clones, 94% seen once. CDR1 and CDR2 from the germline V gene are WNHNN and SYGVQD (reference sequence). This CDR3 comprises 12 residues. Trimming took off 5 bases at V and 7 bases at J, with 9 bases between the two ends. The chain combines TRBV10-1 with TRBJ2-1; TRBD2 is a possible D gene (5 bases). The sequence derives from a human donor in good health. Sequenced sample: T cells isolated from PBMCs. This CDR3 reads CASSSGFNEQFF. Here the CDR3 DNA reads TGCGCCAGCAGTTCGGGGTTTAATGAGCAGTTCTTC.